The source of this T cell receptor (beta chain) is a study of response to subunit inactivated influenza vaccine. Study results and caveats: It was the authors' suggestion that each seasonal influenza vaccination recruits few new T cells.

A word on this clonotype: Its specificity is unknown.

TCRdb independently ran MiXCR on the RT-PCR reads; one entry per CDR3 protein. Of approximately 520,000 distinct CDR3 sequences in the sample, 16% were seen once. CDR1 KGHDR and CDR2 SFDVKD come from the germline V gene. V shed 7 bases and J shed 3 bases, with 8 bases lying between them. CDR3 length equals 13 residues. The starting material was CD4+ T cells sorted from PBMCs, obtained about 23 months after vaccination. This TCR came from a man in his fifties or sixties who received an inactivated influenza vaccine. The chain carries TRBV24-1 and TRBJ2-2; D uncertain. The CDR3 region is CATRPSYTGELFF. CDR3 nucleotides: TGTGCCACCAGACCAAGCTACACCGGGGAGCTGTTTTTT.